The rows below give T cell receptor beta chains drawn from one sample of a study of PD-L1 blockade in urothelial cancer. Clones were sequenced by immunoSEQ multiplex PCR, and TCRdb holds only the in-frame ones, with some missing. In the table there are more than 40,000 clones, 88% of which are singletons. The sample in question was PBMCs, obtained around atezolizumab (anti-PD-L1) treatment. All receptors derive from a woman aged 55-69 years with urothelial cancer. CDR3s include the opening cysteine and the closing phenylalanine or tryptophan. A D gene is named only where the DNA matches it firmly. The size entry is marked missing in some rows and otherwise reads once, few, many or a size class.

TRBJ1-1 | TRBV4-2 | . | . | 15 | TGTGCCAGCAGCCAAGATCTTGCGGGGAACACTGAAGCTTTCTTT | CASSQDLAGNTEAFF
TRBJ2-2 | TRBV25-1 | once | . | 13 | TGTGCCAGCATGGCAGGGGTTTCGGGGGAGCTGTTTTTT | CASMAGVSGELFF
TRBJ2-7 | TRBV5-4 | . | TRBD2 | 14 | TGTGCCAGCAGCTCCGGACTAGCGGTCTACGAGCAGTACTTC | CASSSGLAVYEQYF
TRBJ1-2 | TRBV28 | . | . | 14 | TGTGCCAGCACCACGGGAAGGGAAAACTATGGCTACACCTTC | CASTTGRENYGYTF
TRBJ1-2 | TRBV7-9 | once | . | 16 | TGTGCCAGCAGCACCTGGGTGGGGGGTACTAACTATGGCTACACCTTC | CASSTWVGGTNYGYTF
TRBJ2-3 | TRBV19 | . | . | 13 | TGTGCCAGTAGCGACGGGGGTCAAGATACGCAGTATTTT | CASSDGGQDTQYF
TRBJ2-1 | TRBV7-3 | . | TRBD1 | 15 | TGTGCCAGCAGGTCCGGGACAGACTCTTACAATGAGCAGTTCTTC | CASRSGTDSYNEQFF
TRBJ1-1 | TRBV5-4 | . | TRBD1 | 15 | TGTGCCAGCAGACCACCTACAGGGGCGAACACTGAAGCTTTCTTT | CASRPPTGANTEAFF
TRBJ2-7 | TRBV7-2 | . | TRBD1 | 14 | TGTGCCAGCAGCCGGACAGGGGGTTTATACGAGCAGTACTTC | CASSRTGGLYEQYF
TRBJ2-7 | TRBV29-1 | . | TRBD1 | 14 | TGCAGCGTTCCCCAGGGACAGAGTTACTACGAGCAGTACTTC | CSVPQGQSYYEQYF
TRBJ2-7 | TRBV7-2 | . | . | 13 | TGTGCCAGCAGCTCTACAGGGAACTACGAGCAGTACTTC | CASSSTGNYEQYF
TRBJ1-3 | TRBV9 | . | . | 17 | TGTGCCAGCAGCGTAGAACTTTTGGGGAGCTCTGGAAACACCATATATTTT | CASSVELLGSSGNTIYF
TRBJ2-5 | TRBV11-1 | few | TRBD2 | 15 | TGTGCCAGCAGCTTACGGACTAGCGGGGTAGAGACCCAGTACTTC | CASSLRTSGVETQYF
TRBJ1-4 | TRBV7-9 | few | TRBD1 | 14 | TGTGCCAGCAGCCCTCGGGACAGGCCTGAAAAACTGTTTTTT | CASSPRDRPEKLFF
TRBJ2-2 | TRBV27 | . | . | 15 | TGTGCCAGCAACTTATCGGGGCCCTTCACCGGGGAGCTGTTTTTT | CASNLSGPFTGELFF
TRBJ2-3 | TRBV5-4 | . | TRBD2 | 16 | TGTGCCAGCAGCTTGGTTCTAGCGGGGGTCACAGATACGCAGTATTTT | CASSLVLAGVTDTQYF
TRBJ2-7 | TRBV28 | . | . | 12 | TGTGCCCCTGTGGACAGTTTCTACGAGCAGTACTTC | CAPVDSFYEQYF
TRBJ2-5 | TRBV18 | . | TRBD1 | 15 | TGTGCCAGCTCACCACAGACAGGGGGCAGAGAGACCCAGTACTTC | CASSPQTGGRETQYF
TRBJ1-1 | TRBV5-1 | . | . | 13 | TGCGCCAGCAGCTCCGGAGGGGACACTGAAGCTTTCTTT | CASSSGGDTEAFF
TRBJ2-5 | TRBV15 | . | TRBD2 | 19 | TGTGCCACCAGCAGATGGGGGACTAGCGGGAGAGGGTTGGGAGAGACCCAGTACTTC | CATSRWGTSGRGLGETQYF
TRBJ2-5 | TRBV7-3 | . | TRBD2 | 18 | TGTGCCAGCAGCTTAATCGGGTCGCGGGGGGGCCTAGGGGAGACCCAGTACTTC | CASSLIGSRGGLGETQYF
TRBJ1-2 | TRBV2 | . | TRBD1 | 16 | TGTGCCAGCAGCTTAAGGACAGGGACTAGCGAGGATGGCTACACCTTC | CASSLRTGTSEDGYTF
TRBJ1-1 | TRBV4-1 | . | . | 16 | TGCGCCAGCAGCCAATTGGGAACAGGCATGAACACTGAAGCTTTCTTT | CASSQLGTGMNTEAFF
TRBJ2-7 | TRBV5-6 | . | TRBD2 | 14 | TGTGCCAGCAGCTTGGTAGCGGGAAGCTACGAGCAGTACTTC | CASSLVAGSYEQYF
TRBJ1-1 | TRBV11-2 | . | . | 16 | TGTGCCAGCAGCTTACGGTTTGGGCACGTGAACACTGAAGCTTTCTTT | CASSLRFGHVNTEAFF
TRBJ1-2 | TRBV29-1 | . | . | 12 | TGCAGCGTACCCGAGCCCCTATATGGCTACACCTTC | CSVPEPLYGYTF
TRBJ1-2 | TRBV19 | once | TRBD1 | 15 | TGTGCCAGTAGTAGATTGGGACAGGGGAACTATGGCTACACCTTC | CASSRLGQGNYGYTF
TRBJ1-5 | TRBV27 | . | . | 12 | TGTGCCAGCAGTTCCCCCGTCGGGCCCCAGCATTTT | CASSSPVGPQHF
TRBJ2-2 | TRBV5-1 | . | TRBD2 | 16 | TGCGCCAGCAGCCAAGGACTAGCGGAAAACACCGGGGAGCTGTTTTTT | CASSQGLAENTGELFF
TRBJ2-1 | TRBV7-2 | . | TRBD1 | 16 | TGTGCCAGCAGCTTAGGTAGGACAGGGGCCTACAATGAGCAGTTCTTC | CASSLGRTGAYNEQFF
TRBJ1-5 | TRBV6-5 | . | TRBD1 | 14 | TGTGCCAGCAGTCAGACAGGGGGGAATCAGCCCCAGCATTTT | CASSQTGGNQPQHF
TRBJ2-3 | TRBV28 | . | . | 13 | TGTGCCAGCAGGGCGGGTCACACAGATACGCAGTATTTT | CASRAGHTDTQYF
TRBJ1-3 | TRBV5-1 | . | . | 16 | TGCGCCAGCAGCTTGGCCGCAGGAGGCTCTGGAAACACCATATATTTT | CASSLAAGGSGNTIYF
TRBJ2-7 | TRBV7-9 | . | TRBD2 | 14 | TGTGCCAGCAGTGAGGCGGGAGCCACCTACGAGCAGTACTTC | CASSEAGATYEQYF
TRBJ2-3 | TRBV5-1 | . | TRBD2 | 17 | TGCGCCAGCAGCTCGCTAGCGGGGGGGACTAGCACAGATACGCAGTATTTT | CASSSLAGGTSTDTQYF
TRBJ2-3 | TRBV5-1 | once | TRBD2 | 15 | TGCGCCAGCAGCACATTAGCGGGGGGGACAGATACGCAGTATTTT | CASSTLAGGTDTQYF